One sample yielded the 7 T cell receptor beta chains listed below, sequenced in a study of T cell changes during pregnancy in multiple sclerosis. Assay used: immunoSEQ multiplex PCR; TCRdb lists only in-frame clones, some missing. The sample lists 45,000 to 70,000 clones; about nine tenths were seen once. This specimen was CD4+ T cells from peripheral blood mononuclear cells, taken after pregnancy. Every receptor here comes from a female donor with multiple sclerosis, enrolled in a pregnancy study.

The CDR3 here is CASRRLVVNNEQFF. DNA of the CDR3: TGTGCCAGCAGGAGACTAGTAGTTAACAATGAGCAGTTCTTC. The chain recombines TRBV2 with TRBJ2-1, with a tentative D call TRBD2 (6 bases). V shed 6 bases and J shed 5 bases, with 14 bases lying between them. CDR1 and CDR2 (germline): SNHLY, FYNNEI. This CDR3 spans 14 amino acids.

The gene calls are TRBV10-3 and TRBJ1-6, with 7 bases identical to TRBD1. CDR1 is ENHRY and CDR2 is SYGVKD in the germline V gene. Trimming cost V 6 bases and J 7 bases; bases outside gene matches: 6. There are 14 residues in the CDR3. CDR3 DNA sequence: TGTGCCATCAGGGCCGGGACAGTCAATTCACCCCTCCACTTT. Its translation: CAIRAGTVNSPLHF.

This clone showed up just once. The genes are TRBV9 and TRBJ1-1, with 8 bases fitting TRBD1. V gave up 4 bases and J gave up 0 bases; unmatched junction bases: 8. This CDR3 is built from 16 residues. Looked up from germline, CDR1 is SGDLS and CDR2 is YYNGEE. DNA of the CDR3: TGTGCCAGCAGCCCCCAGGGGGCGACGGTGAACACTGAAGCTTTCTTT. Its protein product is CASSPQGATVNTEAFF.

The chain recombines TRBV11-2 with TRBJ2-7; D may be TRBD2 (6 bases). The CDR3 runs 13 residues. V lost 8 bases, J lost 7 bases, and 18 bases lay in between. Looked up from germline, CDR1 is SGHAT and CDR2 is FQNNGV. The CDR3 sequence is CASGTQTVREQYF. CDR3 nucleotide sequence: TGTGCCAGCGGGACTCAAACCGTACGTGAGCAGTACTTC.

This clone was observed a single time. V gene TRBV20-1 combines with J gene TRBJ2-5; the match to TRBD1 covers 7 bases. The J segment lost 9 bases and the V segment lost 6 bases, leaving 7 bases of the junction unmatched. Germline V gene lookup returns CDR1 DFQATT and CDR2 SNEGSKA (reference sequence). This CDR3 is 11 amino acids long. Written as DNA, the CDR3 is TGCAGTGCGCGGACAGGAGATGCCCAGTACTTC. Translated, it gives CSARTGDAQYF.

The chain has TRBV4-1 and TRBJ2-3; 15 bases map to TRBD2. The CDR3 sequence is 16 residues long. Trimming took 4 bases from V and 1 from J; bases not matched to a gene: 0. Looked up from germline, CDR1 is MGHRA and CDR2 is YSYEKL. CDR3 coding DNA: TGCGCCAGCAGCCGGACTAGCGGGGGGGGCACAGATACGCAGTATTTT. It translates to CASSRTSGGGTDTQYF.

The V and J genes are TRBV6-1 and TRBJ2-7; no reliable D call. The V end lost 2 bases, the J end lost 6 bases, and 11 bases lay between the germline ends. CDR3 length equals 13 residues. The germline gives CDR1 MNHNS, CDR2 SASEGT. The CDR3 sequence: CASSELRSGEQYF. CDR3 in DNA: TGTGCCAGCAGTGAATTACGTTCGGGCGAGCAGTACTTC.